These 32 T cell receptor beta chains originate from one sample sequenced in a study of T cell responses to AZD1222 COVID-19 vaccine. TCRdb's table, derived via immunoSEQ multiplex PCR, lists solely in-frame clones and lacks some. The table records 68,000 or so clones, approximately 80% of them present only once. Sequencing was performed on peripheral blood, taken on day 0 of AZD1222 vaccination. The receptors here all came from an adult in good health.

This clone was detected a few times. The chain is built from TRBV19 and TRBJ2-7; unclear D gene. V lost 8 bases and J lost 3, with 8 bases in between. The CDR3 is made up of 11 amino acids. Per the germline V gene, CDR1 is LNHDA and CDR2 is SQIVND (reference sequence). CDR3 in DNA: TGTGCCAGTGGTACAATCTACGAGCAGTACTTC. Its translation is CASGTIYEQYF. Supplemented by reference TRBV19 and TRBJ2-7, the full variable domain reads DGGITQSPKYLFRKEGQNVTLSCEQNLNHDAMYWYRQDPGQGLRLIYYSQIVNDFQKGDIAEGYSVSREKKESFPLTVTSAQKNPTAFYLCASGTIYEQYFGPGTRLTVT.

The chain employs TRBV3-1 (or the pseudogene TRBV3-2) and TRBJ2-2, with 8 bases aligning to TRBD1. CDR1 and CDR2 (germline): LGHDT, YNNKEL (reference sequence). Unmatched junction bases numbered 6, after V lost 4 bases and J lost 8 bases. The CDR3 is 14 residues long. The DNA of the CDR3 is TGTGCCAGCAGCCCTCCTCAGGGGGCAGGGGAGCTGTTTTTT. This sequence encodes CASSPPQGAGELFF.

CDR3 residues: CASIPQGAYWEAFF. In DNA, the CDR3 is TGTGCCAGTATCCCCCAGGGGGCATATTGGGAAGCTTTCTTT. V usage is TRBV19 and J usage is TRBJ1-1; 8 bases map to TRBD1. Germline values: CDR1 LNHDA, CDR2 SQIVND (reference sequence). The CDR3 runs to 14 residues. The V gene end was trimmed by 7 bases and the J gene end by 8 bases; junction bases not matched to a gene: 12.

The V and J genes are TRBV2 and TRBJ2-7; the D gene could be TRBD1 or TRBD2 (6 bases each). The germline gives CDR1 SNHLY, CDR2 FYNNEI. V lost 2 bases and J 3 bases, leaving 8 bases between the germline ends. The CDR3 contains 13 residues. CDR3 in DNA: TGTGCCAGCAGTGAAAGGGGGGACTACGAGCAGTACTTC. Its translation: CASSERGDYEQYF.

This clone was picked up a small number of times. The chain employs TRBV5-1 and TRBJ1-2, with unresolved D. The CDR3 extends over 13 amino acids. Germline values: CDR1 SGHRS, CDR2 YFSETQ. Trimming took off 0 bases at V and 5 bases at J, with 8 bases between the two ends. The CDR3 DNA reads as TGCGCCAGCAGCTTGGGGCGGGATTATGGCTACACCTTC. Protein: CASSLGRDYGYTF.

V gene TRBV29-1 combines with J gene TRBJ1-6, with 7 bases that match TRBD1. Per the germline V gene, CDR1 is SQVTM and CDR2 is ANQGSEA. The CDR3 is 14 amino acids. The trim removed 5 bases at V and 7 bases at J, leaving 8 bases unmatched. The CDR3 spells CSVTTGTANSPLHF. CDR3 sequence (DNA): TGCAGCGTTACCACCGGGACAGCCAATTCACCCCTCCACTTT.

This clone was observed a single time. V gene TRBV9 combines with J gene TRBJ1-3; D remains ambiguous. The CDR3 consists of 14 residues. Germline V gene lookup returns CDR1 SGDLS and CDR2 YYNGEE. With 4 bases removed from V and 4 bases from J, the gap between germline ends came to 12 bases. Written as DNA, the CDR3 is TGTGCCAGCAGCTCGAGGCCTTCGGGAAACACCATATATTTT. Its translation: CASSSRPSGNTIYF.

The V call is TRBV6-5, the J call TRBJ1-2; no clear D gene. This CDR3 has 13 residues. The V gene's germline CDR1 is MNHEY and CDR2 SVGAGI. V lost 6 bases and J 3 bases, leaving 11 bases between the germline ends. CDR3 in amino acids: CASRAGYDYGYTF. The CDR3 DNA reads TGTGCCAGCAGGGCAGGATATGACTATGGCTACACCTTC.

The chain is built from TRBV27 and TRBJ2-7; 9 positions match TRBD1. The CDR3 consists of 15 residues. Germline lookup yields CDR1 MNHEY and CDR2 SMNVEV (reference sequence). The V and J ends lost 6 bases and 1 base, in that order; junction bases with no gene match: 7. The CDR3 here is CASSRTGTGSYEQYF. In nucleotides, the CDR3 is TGTGCCAGCAGCCGAACCGGGACAGGGTCCTACGAGCAGTACTTC.

This clone was seen just once. This chain uses TRBV10-2 with TRBJ2-7; D possibly matches TRBD1 or TRBD2 (5 bases each). Germline V gives CDR1 WSHSY, CDR2 SAAADI. With 4 bases removed from V and 13 bases from J, the gap between germline ends came to 14 bases. This CDR3 comprises 11 residues. The CDR3 sequence is CASSGGDSYYF. The CDR3, as DNA: TGCGCCAGCAGTGGGGGAGACAGCTACTACTTC.

This chain connects TRBV30 to TRBJ1-6; 7 nucleotides match TRBD1. In germline, CDR1 is GTSNPN, CDR2 SVGIG (reference sequence). With V trimmed by 2 bases and J by 4 bases, 8 bases remained unmatched. This CDR3 is built from 16 residues. CDR3 nucleotide sequence: TGTGCCTGGAGTCCAGACAGGGTCCCTTATAATTCACCCCTCCACTTT. Translating gives CAWSPDRVPYNSPLHF.

This chain links TRBV19 with TRBJ1-5; D is unclear. The CDR3 runs 11 residues. Germline V gene lookup returns CDR1 LNHDA and CDR2 SQIVND (reference sequence). Between the trimmed V and J ends, which lost 8 bases and 9 bases, there was a span of 11 bases. CDR3 sequence (DNA): TGTGCCAGTGAGGGCGAGGGGCCCCAGCATTTT. This sequence encodes CASEGEGPQHF.

The rearrangement joins TRBV5-4 to TRBJ1-6; D is uncertain. This CDR3 is 15 amino acids long. Germline V lookup: CDR1 SGHNT, CDR2 YYREEE (reference sequence). The V end lost 9 bases, the J end lost 0 bases, and 13 bases lay between the germline ends. For the CDR3, the DNA is TGTGCCATCACGCCGGGTTTCTCCTATAATTCACCCCTCCACTTT. As protein: CAITPGFSYNSPLHF.

This clone occurred once. The rearrangement links TRBV9 to TRBJ1-6; D call uncertain. The germline gives CDR1 SGDLS, CDR2 YYNGEE. Trimming stripped 2 bases from V and 13 bases from J, with 13 bases between. This CDR3 spans 13 amino acids. In nucleotides, the CDR3 is TGTGCCAGCAGCGTCCCCAACCGGGGTCCCCTCCACTTT. It is translated as CASSVPNRGPLHF.

The CDR3 DNA reads as TGTGCCAGCAGCCAAGCCCAAGGGGGGGCCTACACCGGGGAGCTGTTTTTT. Amino acid sequence: CASSQAQGGAYTGELFF. This rearrangement joins TRBV3-1 (or the pseudogene TRBV3-2) to TRBJ2-2, with a weak D call TRBD2 (7 bases). Germline CDR1 LGHDT, CDR2 YNNKEL (reference sequence). Trimming cost V 1 base and J 3 bases, with 15 bases left between them. The CDR3 is 17 amino acids.

This clone was counted between two and nine times. The chain has TRBV5-1 and TRBJ1-2, with D unclear. Germline V gene sequence: CDR1 SGHRS, CDR2 YFSETQ. Trimming removed 7 bases from V and 5 bases from J, with 12 bases in between. This CDR3 region has 12 residues. CDR3 in amino acids: CASVLRPYGYTF. The DNA of the CDR3 is TGCGCCAGCGTCCTGAGGCCTTATGGCTACACCTTC. Full variable domain (rest looked up from reference TRBV5-1 and TRBJ1-2): KAGVTQTPRYLIKTRGQQVTLSCSPISGHRSVSWYQQTPGQGLQFLFEYFSETQRNKGNFPGRFSGRQFSNSRSEMNVSTLELGDSALYLCASVLRPYGYTFGSGTRLTVV.

The chain joins TRBV24-1 to TRBJ2-2; D unclear. Per the germline V gene, CDR1 is KGHDR and CDR2 is SFDVKD. The CDR3 has 14 residues. Trimming took 2 bases from V and 2 from J, leaving 5 bases between them. The CDR3 loop is CATSDSGNTGELFF. DNA of the CDR3: TGTGCCACCAGTGATTCAGGAAACACCGGGGAGCTGTTTTTT.

The chain joins TRBV6-6 to TRBJ1-4, with D uncertain. This CDR3 comprises 13 residues. Germline V gene lookup returns CDR1 MNHNY and CDR2 SVGAGI (reference sequence). V shed 7 bases and J shed 5 bases, with 11 bases lying between them. CDR3 loop: CASTDPPNEKLFF. The CDR3 DNA follows: TGTGCCAGCACTGACCCCCCCAATGAAAAACTGTTTTTT.

This clone has only one observation. V and J are TRBV27 and TRBJ1-1; D not resolved. Germline CDR1 and CDR2: MNHEY and SMNVEV (reference sequence). Trimming took 5 bases from V and 3 from J, leaving 10 bases between them. The CDR3 sequence is 13 residues long. The CDR3 sequence: CASSPRRYTEAFF. The CDR3 bases are TGTGCCAGCAGTCCGCGGAGGTACACTGAAGCTTTCTTT.

The chain joins TRBV19 to TRBJ1-1; D ambiguous. V was trimmed by 3 bases and J by 4 bases, leaving 12 bases between them. Germline CDR1 is LNHDA and CDR2 is SQIVND (reference sequence). This CDR3 has 14 amino acids. CDR3 residues: CASSIGHVGTEAFF. CDR3 nucleotide sequence: TGTGCCAGTAGTATTGGGCACGTGGGCACTGAAGCTTTCTTT.

This chain uses TRBV5-1 with TRBJ2-3; D might be TRBD2 (6 bases). The germline V and J ends were trimmed by 0 bases and 3 bases, with 14 bases remaining between them. This CDR3 comprises 16 residues. Germline V gene lookup returns CDR1 SGHRS and CDR2 YFSETQ. CDR3 sequence (DNA): TGCGCCAGCAGCTTGGTAAATGGGGGGAGGACAGATACGCAGTATTTT. Encoded protein: CASSLVNGGRTDTQYF.

This clone has just a few counts. The chain employs TRBV5-5 and TRBJ1-2; the D gene is possibly TRBD1 (6 bases). The V end lost 1 base, the J end lost 0 bases, and 10 bases lay between the germline ends. CDR1 and CDR2 from the germline V gene are SGHKS and YYEKEE (reference sequence). The CDR3 has 15 residues. This CDR3 reads CASSLFRQANYGYTF. DNA for the CDR3: TGTGCCAGCAGCTTGTTTCGACAGGCTAACTATGGCTACACCTTC. Combining the CDR3 with reference TRBV5-5 and TRBJ1-2 gives the whole variable domain DAGVTQSPTHLIKTRGQQVTLRCSPISGHKSVSWYQQVLGQGPQFIFQYYEKEERGRGNFPDRFSARQFPNYSSELNVNALLLGDSALYLCASSLFRQANYGYTFGSGTRLTVV.

V usage is TRBV11-3 and J usage is TRBJ2-1; D gene ambiguous. The V end lost 0 bases, the J end lost 2 bases, and 2 bases lay between the germline ends. This CDR3 is 13 amino acids long. CDR1 and CDR2 from the germline V gene are SGHNT and YENEEA. The CDR3 DNA sequence: TGTGCCAGCAGCTTAGATCCCTACAATGAGCAGTTCTTC. Translating it yields CASSLDPYNEQFF.

This chain connects TRBV29-1 to TRBJ2-1, with a possible D match to TRBD2 (7 bases). With 6 bases removed from V and 8 bases from J, the gap between germline ends came to 14 bases. CDR3 length: 12 amino acids. The germline gives CDR1 SQVTM, CDR2 ANQGSEA. The CDR3 DNA reads as TGCAGCGTGGGGGGGGCCGCGGATGAGCAGTTCTTC. This translates into CSVGGAADEQFF.

The rearrangement links TRBV5-8 to TRBJ1-1; no clear D gene. Germline lookup yields CDR1 SGHTS and CDR2 YDEGEE. The CDR3 is made up of 11 amino acids. The germline V and J ends were trimmed by 4 bases and 6 bases, with 7 bases remaining between them. The CDR3 DNA is TGTGCCAGCAGCAGCGGCTCTGAAGCTTTCTTT. Protein product: CASSSGSEAFF.

V gene TRBV5-1 combines with J gene TRBJ1-1, with D uncertain. V lost 3 bases to trimming and J lost 5 bases, with 11 bases between them. Germline V gene sequence: CDR1 SGHRS, CDR2 YFSETQ. The CDR3 sequence is 13 residues long. CDR3 loop: CASSSTAETEAFF. DNA for the CDR3: TGCGCCAGCAGCTCGACCGCTGAGACTGAAGCTTTCTTT.

The chain couples TRBV9 to TRBJ2-5, with D hard to call. Looked up from germline, CDR1 is SGDLS and CDR2 is YYNGEE. This CDR3 region has 11 residues. V lost 8 bases and J lost 2, with 7 bases in between. The CDR3 sequence: CASPHQETQYF. CDR3 DNA sequence: TGTGCCAGTCCACATCAAGAGACCCAGTACTTC.

This clone was seen a single time. The gene calls are TRBV7-3 and TRBJ2-7, with 9 positions matching TRBD2. The CDR3 extends over 14 amino acids. The V and J ends lost 0 bases and 5 bases, in that order; junction bases with no gene match: 2. The germline V gene has CDR1 SGHTA and CDR2 FQGTGA. The CDR3 DNA sequence: TGTGCCAGCAGCTTAACTAGCGGGGGTCACGAGCAGTACTTC. Amino acid sequence: CASSLTSGGHEQYF.

This chain uses TRBV2 with TRBJ2-3; D uncertain. The germline V and J ends were trimmed by 6 bases and 0 bases, with 7 bases remaining between them. CDR3 length equals 13 residues. The germline V gene encodes CDR1 SNHLY and CDR2 FYNNEI. CDR3 amino acids: CASRMDSTDTQYF. The CDR3 nucleotides read TGTGCCAGCAGGATGGACAGCACAGATACGCAGTATTTT. Combining the CDR3 with reference TRBV2 and TRBJ2-3 gives the whole variable domain EPEVTQTPSHQVTQMGQEVILRCVPISNHLYFYWYRQILGQKVEFLVSFYNNEISEKSEIFDDQFSVERPDGSNFTLKIRSTKLEDSAMYFCASRMDSTDTQYFGPGTRLTVL.

The rearrangement links TRBV4-1 to TRBJ1-6; D not certain. V lost 2 bases to trimming and J lost 5 bases, with 4 bases between them. Germline CDR1 is MGHRA and CDR2 is YSYEKL. The CDR3 covers 13 residues. The CDR3: CASSQRNNSPLHF. CDR3 sequence (DNA): TGCGCCAGCAGCCAAAGGAATAATTCACCCCTCCACTTT.

The chain carries TRBV28 and TRBJ1-3; D remains unclear. Looked up from germline, CDR1 is MDHEN and CDR2 is SYDVKM. Trimming pared 1 base from V and 0 bases from J, leaving 4 bases between. The CDR3 spans 14 residues. For the CDR3, the DNA is TGTGCCAGCAGTTTATTGAGCTCTGGAAACACCATATATTTT. This sequence encodes CASSLLSSGNTIYF.

This chain joins TRBV27 and TRBJ2-7; the D is unclear. Germline CDR1 is MNHEY and CDR2 is SMNVEV (reference sequence). Trimming took off 5 bases at V and 2 bases at J, with 4 bases between the two ends. There are 11 residues in the CDR3. CDR3 nucleotide sequence: TGTGCCAGCAGTGATACCTACGAGCAGTACTTC. It translates to CASSDTYEQYF.